This T cell receptor beta chain was identified during a study of prognosis after radiotherapy for stage I lung cancer. Genomic DNA provided the template from which TCR beta CDR3 was amplified by two-round multiplex PCR. First-round PCR used primers specific to each TRBV and TRBJ gene. TCRdb re-called the multiplex PCR reads with MiXCR, one entry per CDR3 protein. The sample shows tens of thousands of distinct CDR3 sequences, roughly 31% of them seen only once. Overall study results and limits: Lower Shannon entropy after stereotactic body radiation therapy was observed in patients who went on to develop distant metastases.

This clonotype was counted ten times or more. Its antigen is unidentified. Germline V gene lookup returns CDR1 SGHRS and CDR2 YFSETQ. V was pared by 8 bases and J by 4 bases, with 8 bases of the junction left unmatched. The CDR3 is made up of 15 amino acids. Specimen: PBMCs, collected before or after stereotactic body radiation therapy (not recorded which). The J gene is TRBJ2-2, the V gene TRBV5-1; 10 bases match TRBD1. This TCR derives from a donor at least 50 years old with non-small cell lung cancer. As DNA, the CDR3 is TGCGCCAGTACGACAGGGGGCGCGAGCACCGGGGAGCTGTTTTTT. As protein: CASTTGGASTGELFF.